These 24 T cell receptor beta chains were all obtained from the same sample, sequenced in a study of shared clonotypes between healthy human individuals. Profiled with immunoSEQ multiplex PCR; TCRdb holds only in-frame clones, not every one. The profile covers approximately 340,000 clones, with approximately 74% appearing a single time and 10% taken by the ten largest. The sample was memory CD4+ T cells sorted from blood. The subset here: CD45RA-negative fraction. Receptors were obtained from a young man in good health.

CDR3 residues: CSVEWEDYEQYF. In DNA, the CDR3 is TGCAGCGTTGAATGGGAAGACTACGAGCAGTACTTC. This sequence joins TRBV29-1 and TRBJ2-7; D unclear. This CDR3 region has 12 residues. V was cut by 2 bases and J by 3 bases, with 8 bases left in between. Germline CDR1 is SQVTM and CDR2 is ANQGSEA.

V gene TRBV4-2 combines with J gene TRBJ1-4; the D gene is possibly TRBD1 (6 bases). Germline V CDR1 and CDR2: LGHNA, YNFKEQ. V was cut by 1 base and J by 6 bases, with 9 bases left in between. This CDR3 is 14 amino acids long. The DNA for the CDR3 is TGTGCCAGCAGCCAAGGGGGGGCGGATGAAAAACTGTTTTTT. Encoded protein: CASSQGGADEKLFF.

CDR3 DNA sequence: TGTGCCAGCTCACCACCCTCCTTAAAGGGGAGGGAGCAGTACTTC. This translates into CASSPPSLKGREQYF. The chain is built from TRBV18 and TRBJ2-7; a weak D match, TRBD2 (6 bases). The CDR3 extends over 15 amino acids. The V end was cut by 0 bases, the J end by 7 bases, with 16 bases between. Germline CDR1 and CDR2: KGHSH and LQKENI.

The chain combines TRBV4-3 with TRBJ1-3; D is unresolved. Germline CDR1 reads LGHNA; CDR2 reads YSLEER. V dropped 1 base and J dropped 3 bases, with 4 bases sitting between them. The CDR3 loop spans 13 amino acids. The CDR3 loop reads CASSQAGGNTIYF. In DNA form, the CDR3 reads TGCGCCAGCAGCCAAGCTGGTGGAAACACCATATATTTT.

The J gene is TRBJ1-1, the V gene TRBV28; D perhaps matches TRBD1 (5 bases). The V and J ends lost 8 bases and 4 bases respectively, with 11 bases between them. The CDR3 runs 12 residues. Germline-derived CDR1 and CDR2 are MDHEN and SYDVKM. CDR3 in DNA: TGTGCCAGCCTCGGGGGGGTCACTGAAGCTTTCTTT. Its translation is CASLGGVTEAFF.

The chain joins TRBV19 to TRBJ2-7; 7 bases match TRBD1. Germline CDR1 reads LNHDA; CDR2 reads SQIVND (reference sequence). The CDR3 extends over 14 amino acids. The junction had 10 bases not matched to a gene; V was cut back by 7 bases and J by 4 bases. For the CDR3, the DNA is TGTGCCAGTACCCCACAGGGGCATGGTTACGAGCAGTACTTC. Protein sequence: CASTPQGHGYEQYF. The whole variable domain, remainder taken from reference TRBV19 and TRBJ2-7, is DGGITQSPKYLFRKEGQNVTLSCEQNLNHDAMYWYRQDPGQGLRLIYYSQIVNDFQKGDIAEGYSVSREKKESFPLTVTSAQKNPTAFYLCASTPQGHGYEQYFGPGTRLTVT.

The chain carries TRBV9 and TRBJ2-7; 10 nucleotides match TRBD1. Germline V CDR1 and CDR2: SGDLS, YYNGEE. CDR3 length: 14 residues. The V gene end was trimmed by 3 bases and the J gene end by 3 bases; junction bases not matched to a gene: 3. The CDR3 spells CASSERDRGYEQYF. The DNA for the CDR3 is TGTGCCAGCAGCGAGAGGGACAGGGGCTACGAGCAGTACTTC.

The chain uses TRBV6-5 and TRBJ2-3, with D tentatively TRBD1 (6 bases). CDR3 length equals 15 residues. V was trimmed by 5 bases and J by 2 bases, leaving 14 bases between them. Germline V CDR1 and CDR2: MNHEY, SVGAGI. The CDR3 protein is CASSPGTLYTDTQYF. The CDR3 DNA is TGTGCCAGCAGTCCCGGGACACTCTACACAGATACGCAGTATTTT.

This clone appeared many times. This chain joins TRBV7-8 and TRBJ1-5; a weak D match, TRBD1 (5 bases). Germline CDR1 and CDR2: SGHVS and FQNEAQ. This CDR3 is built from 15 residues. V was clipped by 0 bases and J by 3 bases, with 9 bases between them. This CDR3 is CASSLAAGYNQPQHF. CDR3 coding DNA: TGTGCCAGCAGCTTAGCGGCAGGGTACAATCAGCCCCAGCATTTT.

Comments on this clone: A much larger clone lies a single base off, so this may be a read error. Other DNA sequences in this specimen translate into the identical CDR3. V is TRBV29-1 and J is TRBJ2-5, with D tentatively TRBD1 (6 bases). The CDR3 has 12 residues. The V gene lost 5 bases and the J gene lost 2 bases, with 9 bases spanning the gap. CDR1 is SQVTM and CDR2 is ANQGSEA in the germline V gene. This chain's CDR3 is CSVLTGQETQYF. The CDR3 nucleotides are TGCAGCGTTCTGACAGGTCAAGAGACCCAGTACTTC.

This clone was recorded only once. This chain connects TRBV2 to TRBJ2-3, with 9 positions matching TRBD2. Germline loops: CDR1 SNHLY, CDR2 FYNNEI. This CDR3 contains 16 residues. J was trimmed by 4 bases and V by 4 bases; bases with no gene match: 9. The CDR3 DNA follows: TGTGCCAGCAGTGGACCCGAGCGGGAGGCCCCAGATACGCAGTATTTT. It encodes CASSGPEREAPDTQYF.

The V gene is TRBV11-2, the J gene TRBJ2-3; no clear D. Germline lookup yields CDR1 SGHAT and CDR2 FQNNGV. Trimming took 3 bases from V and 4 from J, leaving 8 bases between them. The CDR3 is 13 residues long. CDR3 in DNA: TGTGCCAGCAGCTTTACGGCACCAGATACGCAGTATTTT. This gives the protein CASSFTAPDTQYF. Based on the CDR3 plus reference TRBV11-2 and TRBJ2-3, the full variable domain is EAGVAQSPRYKIIEKRQSVAFWCNPISGHATLYWYQQILGQGPKLLIQFQNNGVVDDSQLPKDRFSAERLKGVDSTLKIQPAKLEDSAVYLCASSFTAPDTQYFGPGTRLTVL.

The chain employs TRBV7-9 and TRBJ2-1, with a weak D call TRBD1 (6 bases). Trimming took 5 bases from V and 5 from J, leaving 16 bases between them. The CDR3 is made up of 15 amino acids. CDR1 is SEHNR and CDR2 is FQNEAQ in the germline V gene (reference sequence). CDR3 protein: CASSLGTLRNNEQFF. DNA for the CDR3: TGTGCCAGCAGCCTAGGGACACTTAGAAACAATGAGCAGTTCTTC.

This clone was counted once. The CDR3 here is CASSTTGTSVLEQYF. Written as DNA, the CDR3 is TGTGCCAGCAGTACGACCGGGACTAGCGTTTTGGAGCAGTACTTC. The V gene is TRBV28, the J gene TRBJ2-7; 10 bases line up with TRBD2. Germline V gene lookup returns CDR1 MDHEN and CDR2 SYDVKM. The CDR3 covers 15 residues. Trimming took 5 bases from V and 7 from J; bases not matched to a gene: 11.

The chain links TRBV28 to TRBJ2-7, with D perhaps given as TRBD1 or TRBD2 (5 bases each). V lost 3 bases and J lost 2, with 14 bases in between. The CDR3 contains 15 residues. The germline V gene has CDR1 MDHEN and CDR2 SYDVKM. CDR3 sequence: CASSFLEGPTYEQYF. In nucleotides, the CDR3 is TGTGCCAGCAGTTTCCTTGAGGGGCCGACCTACGAGCAGTACTTC.

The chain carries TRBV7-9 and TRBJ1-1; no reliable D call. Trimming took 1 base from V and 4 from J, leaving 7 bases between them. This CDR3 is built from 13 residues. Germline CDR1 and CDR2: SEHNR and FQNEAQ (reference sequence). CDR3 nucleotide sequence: TGTGCCAGCAGCTTAGTATCCGGCACTGAAGCTTTCTTT. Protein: CASSLVSGTEAFF.

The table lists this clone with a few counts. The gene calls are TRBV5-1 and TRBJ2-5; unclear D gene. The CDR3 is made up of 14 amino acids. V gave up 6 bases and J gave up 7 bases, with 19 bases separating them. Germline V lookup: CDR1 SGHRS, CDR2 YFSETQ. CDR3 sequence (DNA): TGCGCCAGCAACCCTAGAGAAGACGTGGGGACCCAGTACTTC. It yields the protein CASNPREDVGTQYF.

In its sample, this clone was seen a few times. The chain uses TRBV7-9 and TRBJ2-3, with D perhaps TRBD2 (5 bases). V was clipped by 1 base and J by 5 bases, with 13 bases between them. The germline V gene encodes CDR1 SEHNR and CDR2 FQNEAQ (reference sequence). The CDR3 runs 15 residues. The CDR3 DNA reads TGTGCCAGCAGCTTAGGCACTCCAGCGGTAGATACGCAGTATTTT. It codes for CASSLGTPAVDTQYF. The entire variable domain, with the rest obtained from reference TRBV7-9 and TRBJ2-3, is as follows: DTGVSQNPRHKITKRGQNVTFRCDPISEHNRLYWYRQTLGQGPEFLTYFQNEAQLEKSRLLSDRFSAERPKGSFSTLEIQRTEQGDSAMYLCASSLGTPAVDTQYFGPGTRLTVL.

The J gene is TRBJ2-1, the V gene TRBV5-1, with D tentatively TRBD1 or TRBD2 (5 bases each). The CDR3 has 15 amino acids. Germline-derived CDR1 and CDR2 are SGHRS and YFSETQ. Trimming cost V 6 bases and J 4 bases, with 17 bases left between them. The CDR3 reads CASTWTGTMYNEQFF. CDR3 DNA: TGCGCCAGCACCTGGACGGGGACCATGTACAATGAGCAGTTCTTC.

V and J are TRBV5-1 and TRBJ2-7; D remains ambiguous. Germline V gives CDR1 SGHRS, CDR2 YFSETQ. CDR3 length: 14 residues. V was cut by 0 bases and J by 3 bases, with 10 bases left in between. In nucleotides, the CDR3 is TGCGCCAGCAGCTTGGCTGGCAGAGACTACGAGCAGTACTTC. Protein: CASSLAGRDYEQYF.

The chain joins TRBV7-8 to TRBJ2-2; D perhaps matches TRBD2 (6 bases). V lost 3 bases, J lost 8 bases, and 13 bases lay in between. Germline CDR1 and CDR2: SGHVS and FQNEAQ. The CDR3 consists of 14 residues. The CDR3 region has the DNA TGTGCCAGCAGCTTTAGCGGCCAAGTGGGGGAGCTGTTTTTT. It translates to CASSFSGQVGELFF.

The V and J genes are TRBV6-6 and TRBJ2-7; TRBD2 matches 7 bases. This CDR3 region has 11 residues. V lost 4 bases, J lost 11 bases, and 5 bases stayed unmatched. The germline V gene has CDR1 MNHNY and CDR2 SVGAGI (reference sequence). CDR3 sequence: CASSSGTKKYF. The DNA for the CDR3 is TGTGCCAGCAGTTCCGGGACTAAGAAGTACTTC.

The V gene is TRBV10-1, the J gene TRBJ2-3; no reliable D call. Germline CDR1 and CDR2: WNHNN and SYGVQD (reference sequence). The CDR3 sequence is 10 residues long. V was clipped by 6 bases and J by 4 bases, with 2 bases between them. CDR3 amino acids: CASRSDTQYF. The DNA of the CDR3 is TGCGCCAGCAGATCAGATACGCAGTATTTT.

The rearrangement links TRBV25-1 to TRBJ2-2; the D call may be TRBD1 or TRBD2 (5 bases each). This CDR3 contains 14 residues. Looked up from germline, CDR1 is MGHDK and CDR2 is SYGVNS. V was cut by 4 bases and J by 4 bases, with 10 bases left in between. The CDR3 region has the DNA TGTGCCAGCAGTGGCCCAGGGAGCACCGGGGAGCTGTTTTTT. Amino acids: CASSGPGSTGELFF. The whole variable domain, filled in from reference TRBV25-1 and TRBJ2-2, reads EADIYQTPRYLVIGTGKKITLECSQTMGHDKMYWYQQDPGMELHLIHYSYGVNSTEKGDLSSESTVSRIRTEHFPLTLESARPSHTSQYLCASSGPGSTGELFFGEGSRLTVL.